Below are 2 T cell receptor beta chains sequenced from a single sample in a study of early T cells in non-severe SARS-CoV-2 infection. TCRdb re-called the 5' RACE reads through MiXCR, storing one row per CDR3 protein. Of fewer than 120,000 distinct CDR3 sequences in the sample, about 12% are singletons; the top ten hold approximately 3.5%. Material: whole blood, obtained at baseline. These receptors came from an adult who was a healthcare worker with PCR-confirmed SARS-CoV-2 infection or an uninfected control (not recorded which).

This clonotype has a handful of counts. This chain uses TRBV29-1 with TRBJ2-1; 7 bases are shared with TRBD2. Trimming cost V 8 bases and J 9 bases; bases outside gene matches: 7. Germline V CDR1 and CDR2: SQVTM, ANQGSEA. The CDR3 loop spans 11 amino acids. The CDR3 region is CSIRAGLEQFF. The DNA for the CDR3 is TGCAGCATACGAGCGGGGCTTGAGCAGTTCTTC.

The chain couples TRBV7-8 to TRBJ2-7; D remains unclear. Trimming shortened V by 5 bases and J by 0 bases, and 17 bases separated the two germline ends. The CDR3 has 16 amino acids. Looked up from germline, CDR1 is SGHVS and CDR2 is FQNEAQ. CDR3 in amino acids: CASSPRVGSSSYEQYF. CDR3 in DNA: TGTGCCAGCAGCCCTCGAGTAGGGTCAAGCTCCTACGAGCAGTACTTC.